The rows below give T cell receptor beta chains drawn from one sample of a study of cytomegalovirus exposure and HLA in healthy donors. Data came from immunoSEQ multiplex PCR; TCRdb stores just in-frame clones and leaves some out. This listing includes 180,000 or so clones. Input material: PBMCs. The receptors stem from a boy younger than 18 in good health and CMV-seronegative. Each CDR3 is given with its conserved first and last residue. Each record gives: D gene, J gene, V gene, CDR3 length, CDR3 protein, CDR3 DNA. D genes are given only for firm matches.

TRBD1 | TRBJ2-2 | TRBV9 | 16 | CASSVVQGALTGELFF | TGTGCCAGCAGCGTAGTTCAGGGGGCCTTAACCGGGGAGCTGTTTTTT
- | TRBJ1-1 | TRBV4-2 | 14 | CASSAGLMNTEAFF | TGTGCCAGCAGTGCTGGACTGATGAACACTGAAGCTTTCTTT
- | TRBJ2-5 | TRBV5-6 | 14 | CASSPRLGAETQYF | TGTGCCAGCAGCCCCCGACTAGGGGCAGAGACCCAGTACTTC
TRBD2 | TRBJ2-2 | TRBV2 | 14 | CASTGRAGAGELFF | TGTGCCAGCACCGGTCGAGCGGGGGCCGGGGAGCTGTTTTTT
- | TRBJ1-6 | TRBV5-4 | 16 | CASSLLEGRANSPLHF | TGTGCCAGCAGCTTGCTGGAGGGCAGGGCTAATTCACCCCTCCACTTT
- | TRBJ2-2 | TRBV4-3 | 17 | CASSQDTPAGWRGELFF | TGCGCCAGCAGCCAGGATACCCCGGCAGGGTGGCGTGGGGAGCTGTTTTTT
- | TRBJ1-1 | TRBV29-1 | 14 | CSASPTGGLGEAFF | TGCAGCGCCAGCCCTACAGGAGGGTTGGGTGAAGCTTTCTTT
TRBD1 | TRBJ1-4 | TRBV6-1 | 13 | CASRDRQGEKLFF | TGTGCCAGCAGGGACAGGCAAGGTGAAAAACTGTTTTTT
- | TRBJ2-7 | TRBV30 | 14 | CAWSVSGDGYEQYF | TGTGCCTGGAGTGTATCAGGGGATGGCTACGAGCAGTACTTC
- | TRBJ2-3 | TRBV2 | 13 | CARATGSTDTQYF | TGTGCCAGGGCGACAGGTAGCACAGATACGCAGTATTTT
- | TRBJ2-6 | TRBV6-1 | 17 | CASSGDTLYSGANVLTF | TGTGCCAGCAGTGGAGACACTCTTTATTCTGGGGCCAACGTCCTGACTTTC
TRBD1 | TRBJ1-1 | TRBV7-9 | 14 | CASSLGTGVTEAFF | TGTGCCAGCAGCTTAGGGACAGGGGTCACTGAAGCTTTCTTT
- | TRBJ1-5 | TRBV19 | 17 | CASSRRPSGSKDQPQHF | TGTGCCAGTAGTCGACGTCCGAGCGGGAGTAAGGATCAGCCCCAGCATTTT
- | TRBJ2-6 | TRBV6-1 | 16 | CASSERRSSGANVLTF | TGTGCCAGCAGTGAACGTCGTAGCTCTGGGGCCAACGTCCTGACTTTC
- | TRBJ1-5 | TRBV7-2 | 15 | CASSPTQDSNQPQHF | TGTGCCAGCAGCCCTACCCAGGATAGCAATCAGCCCCAGCATTTT
- | TRBJ2-1 | TRBV9 | 11 | CASGPGGEQFF | TGTGCCAGCGGTCCCGGCGGTGAGCAGTTCTTC
TRBD1 | TRBJ2-7 | TRBV5-4 | 15 | CASSWWTGYNDEQYF | TGTGCCAGCAGCTGGTGGACAGGGTACAACGACGAGCAGTACTTC
- | TRBJ1-5 | TRBV6-5 | 14 | CASSSPGAGQPQHF | TGTGCCAGCAGTTCCCCTGGGGCAGGGCAGCCCCAGCATTTT
TRBD1 | TRBJ2-1 | TRBV19 | 16 | CASSVGQGPSYNEQFF | TGTGCCAGTAGTGTGGGACAGGGGCCCTCCTACAATGAGCAGTTCTTC
TRBD2 | TRBJ2-1 | TRBV7-9 | 16 | CASSLNPAGGNNEQFF | TGTGCCAGCAGCTTAAATCCGGCGGGGGGAAACAATGAGCAGTTCTTC
- | TRBJ1-3 | TRBV7-2 | 16 | CASSLAGSPKGNTIYF | TGTGCCAGCAGCTTAGCGGGCAGCCCCAAGGGAAACACCATATATTTT
- | TRBJ2-2 | TRBV18 | 15 | CASSPPGKGTGELFF | TGTGCCAGCTCACCCCCAGGGAAGGGCACCGGGGAGCTGTTTTTT
- | TRBJ2-2 | TRBV11-2 | 14 | CASRPMTNTGELFF | TGTGCCAGCAGACCAATGACAAACACCGGGGAGCTGTTTTTT
TRBD2 | TRBJ2-5 | TRBV4-3 | 16 | CASSQEVAGAQETQYF | TGCGCCAGCAGCCAAGAGGTAGCGGGGGCTCAAGAGACCCAGTACTTC
- | TRBJ1-6 | TRBV5-5 | 15 | CASSLPGVRNSPLHF | TGTGCCAGCAGCTTACCAGGGGTACGTAATTCACCCCTCCACTTT
TRBD1 | TRBJ1-4 | TRBV2 | 15 | CASRGTGATNEKLFF | TGTGCCAGCAGGGGAACAGGGGCGACTAATGAAAAACTGTTTTTT
- | TRBJ2-7 | TRBV6-5 | 13 | CASSYIGAYEQYF | TGTGCCAGCAGTTACATCGGTGCCTACGAGCAGTACTTC
- | TRBJ1-1 | TRBV19 | 13 | CASSTYRATEAFF | TGTGCCAGTAGTACCTATAGAGCCACTGAAGCTTTCTTT
- | TRBJ1-2 | TRBV5-1 | 13 | CASSFNQGFGYTF | TGCGCCAGCAGCTTTAATCAGGGGTTTGGCTACACCTTC
- | TRBJ1-4 | TRBV9 | 14 | CASSVEGGVNKLFF | TGTGCCAGCAGCGTAGAAGGGGGAGTTAACAAACTGTTTTTT
TRBD2 | TRBJ2-3 | TRBV7-6 | 16 | CASSPTSGGYTDTQYF | TGTGCCAGCAGCCCGACTAGCGGGGGGTACACAGATACGCAGTATTTT
- | TRBJ2-4 | TRBV30 | 15 | CAWSSMRVAKNIQYF | TGTGCCTGGAGTAGTATGAGGGTAGCCAAAAACATTCAGTACTTC
- | TRBJ1-5 | TRBV21-1 | 17 | CASSKVREGDSNQPQHF | TGTGCCAGCAGCAAAGTTAGGGAGGGTGATAGCAATCAGCCCCAGCATTTT
- | TRBJ2-7 | TRBV4-1 | 15 | CASSLGQRYSYEQYF | TGCGCCAGCAGCCTAGGACAGCGGTACTCCTACGAGCAGTACTTC
TRBD1 | TRBJ1-5 | TRBV6-6 | 13 | CATQGVADQPQHF | TGTGCCACTCAGGGGGTAGCCGATCAGCCCCAGCATTTT
TRBD1 | TRBJ1-5 | TRBV19 | 14 | CASTTRDRGLPQHF | TGTGCCAGTACCACCCGGGACAGGGGTTTGCCCCAGCATTTT
- | TRBJ2-5 | TRBV4-1 | 14 | CASSQETAQETQYF | TGCGCCAGCAGCCAAGAGACAGCTCAAGAGACCCAGTACTTC
- | TRBJ2-7 | TRBV6-1 | 16 | CASSEAEAGVLNEQYF | TGTGCCAGCAGTGAAGCGGAAGCAGGGGTTTTGAACGAGCAGTACTTC
- | TRBJ2-3 | TRBV6-1 | 15 | CASSQSVGSTDTQYF | TGTGCCAGCAGTCAGTCAGTGGGCTCCACAGATACGCAGTATTTT
- | TRBJ1-1 | TRBV13 | 14 | CASTHRVGHYEAFF | TGTGCCAGCACCCACCGAGTAGGACATTATGAAGCTTTCTTT
- | TRBJ2-3 | TRBV19 | 17 | CASTPPLGASYTDTQYF | TGTGCCAGTACGCCCCCGTTGGGGGCGAGTTACACAGATACGCAGTATTTT
- | TRBJ1-1 | TRBV7-3 | 14 | CASSLIGGGTTAFF | TGTGCCAGCAGCTTAATTGGGGGGGGAACTACGGCTTTCTTT
- | TRBJ2-5 | TRBV7-9 | 15 | CAASDTIGMLETQYF | TGTGCCGCGTCCGACACAATAGGAATGTTGGAGACCCAGTACTTC
- | TRBJ1-3 | TRBV6-1 | 15 | CASSEAGASGNTIYF | TGTGCCAGCAGTGAAGCGGGGGCCTCCGGAAACACCATATATTTT
TRBD1 | TRBJ2-7 | TRBV2 | 14 | CASSLGTGTHEQYF | TGTGCCAGCAGTCTGGGGACAGGGACCCACGAGCAGTACTTC
- | TRBJ1-5 | TRBV4-3 | 14 | CASSQDRTNQPQHF | TGCGCCAGCAGCCAAGATCGAACTAATCAGCCCCAGCATTTT
TRBD1 | TRBJ2-3 | TRBV6-1 | 13 | CASSEGQTDTQYF | TGTGCCAGCAGTGAGGGACAGACAGATACGCAGTATTTT
- | TRBJ2-7 | TRBV29-1 | 12 | CSVEDRNYEQYF | TGCAGCGTTGAGGACAGAAACTACGAGCAGTACTTC
TRBD1 | TRBJ1-5 | TRBV27 | 14 | CASSEGAGNQPQHF | TGTGCCAGCAGTGAGGGGGCTGGCAATCAGCCCCAGCATTTT
- | TRBJ2-3 | TRBV14 | 13 | CASSVRTTDTQYF | TGTGCCAGCAGCGTACGGACTACAGATACGCAGTATTTT
- | TRBJ2-3 | TRBV5-1 | 14 | CASSRGSNTDTQYF | TGCGCCAGCAGTAGGGGGAGCAACACAGATACGCAGTATTTT
- | TRBJ2-1 | TRBV5-1 | 16 | CASRLLIDRNYNEQFF | TGCGCCAGCAGGCTCCTCATTGACAGAAACTACAATGAGCAGTTCTTC
TRBD2 | TRBJ2-1 | TRBV27 | 15 | CASNPSGGPYNEQFF | TGTGCCAGCAATCCTAGCGGGGGCCCTTACAATGAGCAGTTCTTC
- | TRBJ1-2 | TRBV29-1 | 12 | CSAMTDNYGYTF | TGCAGCGCGATGACAGACAACTATGGCTACACCTTC
TRBD1 | TRBJ1-6 | TRBV7-2 | 14 | CASSARQGGSPLHF | TGTGCCAGCAGCGCCAGACAGGGGGGTTCACCCCTCCACTTT
- | TRBJ1-2 | TRBV11-1 | 12 | CASSLALTEQTF | TGTGCCAGCAGCTTAGCGCTGACTGAGCAAACCTTC
- | TRBJ2-3 | TRBV5-5 | 15 | CASSSNAGSTDTQYF | TGTGCCAGCAGCTCCAACGCCGGGTCAACAGATACGCAGTATTTT
TRBD2 | TRBJ2-1 | TRBV27 | 15 | CASSRRLAPYNEQFF | TGTGCCAGCAGCAGGCGACTAGCCCCCTACAATGAGCAGTTCTTC
- | TRBJ2-3 | TRBV14 | 13 | CASTGIGGKTQYF | TGTGCCAGCACGGGAATTGGAGGGAAAACGCAGTATTTT
- | TRBJ2-3 | TRBV2 | 15 | CASIPITGDTDTQYF | TGTGCCAGCATACCAATAACGGGGGATACAGATACGCAGTATTTT